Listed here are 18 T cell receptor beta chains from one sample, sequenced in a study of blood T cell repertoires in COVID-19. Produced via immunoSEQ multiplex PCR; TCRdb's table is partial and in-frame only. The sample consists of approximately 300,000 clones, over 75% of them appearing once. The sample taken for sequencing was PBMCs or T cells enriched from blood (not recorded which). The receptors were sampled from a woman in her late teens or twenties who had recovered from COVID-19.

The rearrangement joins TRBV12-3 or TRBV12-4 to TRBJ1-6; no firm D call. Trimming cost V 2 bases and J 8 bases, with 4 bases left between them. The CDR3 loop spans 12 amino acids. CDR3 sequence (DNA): TGTGCCAGCAGTTTAAAGCATTCACCCCTCCACTTT. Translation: CASSLKHSPLHF.

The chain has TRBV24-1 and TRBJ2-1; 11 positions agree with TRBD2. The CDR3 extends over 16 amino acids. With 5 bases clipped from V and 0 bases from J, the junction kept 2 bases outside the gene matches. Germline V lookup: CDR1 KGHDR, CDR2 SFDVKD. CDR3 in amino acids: CATSVAGGPSYNEQFF. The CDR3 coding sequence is TGTGCCACCAGTGTAGCGGGAGGGCCCTCCTACAATGAGCAGTTCTTC.

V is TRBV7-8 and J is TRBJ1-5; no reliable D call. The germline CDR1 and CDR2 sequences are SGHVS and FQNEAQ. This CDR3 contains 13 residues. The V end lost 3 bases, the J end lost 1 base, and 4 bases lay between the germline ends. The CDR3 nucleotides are TGTGCCAGCAGCTTTGGCAGCAATCAGCCCCAGCATTTT. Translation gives CASSFGSNQPQHF.

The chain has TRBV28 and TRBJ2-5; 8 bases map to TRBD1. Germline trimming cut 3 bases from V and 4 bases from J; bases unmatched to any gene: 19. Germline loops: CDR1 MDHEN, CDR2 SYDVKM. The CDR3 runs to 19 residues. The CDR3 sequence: CASSLGQGAEGWGGETQYF. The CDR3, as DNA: TGTGCCAGCAGTTTGGGGCAGGGGGCGGAAGGGTGGGGAGGAGAGACCCAGTACTTC.

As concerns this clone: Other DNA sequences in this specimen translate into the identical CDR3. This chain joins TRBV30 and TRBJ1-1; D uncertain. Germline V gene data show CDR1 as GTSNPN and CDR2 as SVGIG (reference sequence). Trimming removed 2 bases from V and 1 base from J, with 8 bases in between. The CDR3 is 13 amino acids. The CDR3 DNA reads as TGTGCCTGGAGTCGGGGTGGGAACACTGAAGCTTTCTTT. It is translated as CAWSRGGNTEAFF. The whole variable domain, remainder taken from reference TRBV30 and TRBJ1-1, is SQTIHQWPATLVQPVGSPLSLECTVEGTSNPNLYWYRQAAGRGLQLLFYSVGIGQISSEVPQNLSASRPQDRQFILSSKKLLLSDSGFYLCAWSRGGNTEAFFGQGTRLTVV.

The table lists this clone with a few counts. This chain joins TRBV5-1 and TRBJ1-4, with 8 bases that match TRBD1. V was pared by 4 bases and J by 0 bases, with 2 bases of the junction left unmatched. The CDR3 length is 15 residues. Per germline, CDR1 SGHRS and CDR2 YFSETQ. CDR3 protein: CASSAQGATNEKLFF. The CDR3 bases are TGCGCCAGCAGCGCACAGGGGGCAACTAATGAAAAACTGTTTTTT.

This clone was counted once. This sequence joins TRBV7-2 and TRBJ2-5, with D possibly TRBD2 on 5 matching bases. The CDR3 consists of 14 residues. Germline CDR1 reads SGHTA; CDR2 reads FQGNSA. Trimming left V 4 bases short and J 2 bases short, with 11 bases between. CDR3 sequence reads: CASSWRVLQETQYF. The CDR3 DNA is TGTGCCAGCAGCTGGCGGGTACTACAAGAGACCCAGTACTTC.

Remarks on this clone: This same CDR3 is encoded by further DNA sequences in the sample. The CDR3 is CASSIGTGTEAFF. The CDR3 DNA is TGTGCCAGTAGTATCGGGACAGGCACTGAAGCTTTCTTT. The chain has TRBV19 and TRBJ1-1; 8 bases map to TRBD1. Trimming took 3 bases from V and 4 from J; bases not matched to a gene: 1. Germline V gene data show CDR1 as LNHDA and CDR2 as SQIVND (reference sequence). This CDR3 is 13 amino acids long. Supplemented by reference TRBV19 and TRBJ1-1, the full variable domain reads DGGITQSPKYLFRKEGQNVTLSCEQNLNHDAMYWYRQDPGQGLRLIYYSQIVNDFQKGDIAEGYSVSREKKESFPLTVTSAQKNPTAFYLCASSIGTGTEAFFGQGTRLTVV.

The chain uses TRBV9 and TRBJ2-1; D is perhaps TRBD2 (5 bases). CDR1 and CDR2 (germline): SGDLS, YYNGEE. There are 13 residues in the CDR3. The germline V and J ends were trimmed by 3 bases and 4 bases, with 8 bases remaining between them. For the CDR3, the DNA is TGTGCCAGCAGCGGAGCGGATTACAATGAGCAGTTCTTC. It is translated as CASSGADYNEQFF.

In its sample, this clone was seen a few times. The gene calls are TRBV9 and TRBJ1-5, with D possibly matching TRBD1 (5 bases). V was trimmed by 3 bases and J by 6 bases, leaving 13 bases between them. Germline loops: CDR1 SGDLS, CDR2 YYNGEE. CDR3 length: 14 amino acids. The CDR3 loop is CASSAGGGRQPQHF. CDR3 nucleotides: TGTGCCAGCAGCGCCGGGGGAGGTCGTCAGCCCCAGCATTTT.

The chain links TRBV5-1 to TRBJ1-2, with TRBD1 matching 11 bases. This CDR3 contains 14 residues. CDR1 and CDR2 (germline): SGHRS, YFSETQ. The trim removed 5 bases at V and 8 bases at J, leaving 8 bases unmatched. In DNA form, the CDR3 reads TGCGCCAGCAGTTCCGGACAGGGGGCGGACGGCTACACCTTC. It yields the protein CASSSGQGADGYTF.

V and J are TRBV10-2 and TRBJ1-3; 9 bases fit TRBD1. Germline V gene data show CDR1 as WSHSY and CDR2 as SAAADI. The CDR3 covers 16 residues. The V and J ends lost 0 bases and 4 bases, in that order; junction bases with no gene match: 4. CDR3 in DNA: TGCGCCAGCAGTGAGTCGTGGACAGGGGTCGGAAACACCATATATTTT. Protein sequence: CASSESWTGVGNTIYF.

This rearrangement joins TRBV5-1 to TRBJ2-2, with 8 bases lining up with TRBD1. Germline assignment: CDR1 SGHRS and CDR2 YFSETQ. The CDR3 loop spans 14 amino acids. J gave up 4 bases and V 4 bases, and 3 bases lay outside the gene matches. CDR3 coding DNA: TGCGCCAGCAGCCAGGGGGCGAGCACCGGGGAGCTGTTTTTT. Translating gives CASSQGASTGELFF.

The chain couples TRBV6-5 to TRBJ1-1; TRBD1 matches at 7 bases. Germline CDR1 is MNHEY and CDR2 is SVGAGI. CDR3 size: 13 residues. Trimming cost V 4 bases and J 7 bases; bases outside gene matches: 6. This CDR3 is CASSSQTGLEAFF. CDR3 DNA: TGTGCCAGCAGTTCCCAGACAGGGCTTGAAGCTTTCTTT.

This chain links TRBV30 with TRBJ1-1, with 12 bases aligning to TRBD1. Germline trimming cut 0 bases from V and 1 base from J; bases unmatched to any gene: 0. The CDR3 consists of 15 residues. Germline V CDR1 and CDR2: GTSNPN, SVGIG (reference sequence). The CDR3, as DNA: TGTGCCTGGAGTGTGGGACAGGGGGCGAACACTGAAGCTTTCTTT. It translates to CAWSVGQGANTEAFF.

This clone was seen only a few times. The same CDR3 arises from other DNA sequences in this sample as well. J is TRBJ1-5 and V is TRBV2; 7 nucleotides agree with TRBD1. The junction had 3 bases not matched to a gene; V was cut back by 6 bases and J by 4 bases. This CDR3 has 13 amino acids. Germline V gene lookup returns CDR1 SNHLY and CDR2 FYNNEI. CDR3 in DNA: TGTGCCAGCAGGTCGACAGGGAATCAGCCCCAGCATTTT. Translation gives CASRSTGNQPQHF.

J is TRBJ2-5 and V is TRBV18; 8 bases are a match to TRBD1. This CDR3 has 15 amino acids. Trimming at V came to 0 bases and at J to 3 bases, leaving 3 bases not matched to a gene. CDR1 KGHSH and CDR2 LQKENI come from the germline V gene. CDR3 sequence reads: CASSPPAGGEETQYF. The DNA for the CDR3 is TGTGCCAGCTCACCACCGGCAGGGGGCGAAGAGACCCAGTACTTC.

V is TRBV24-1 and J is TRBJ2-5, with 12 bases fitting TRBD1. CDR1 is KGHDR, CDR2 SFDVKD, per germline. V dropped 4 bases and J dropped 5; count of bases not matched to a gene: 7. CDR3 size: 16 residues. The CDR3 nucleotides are TGTGCCACCAGTGAGGGGGGACAGGGGGCTAAGGAGACCCAGTACTTC. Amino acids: CATSEGGQGAKETQYF.